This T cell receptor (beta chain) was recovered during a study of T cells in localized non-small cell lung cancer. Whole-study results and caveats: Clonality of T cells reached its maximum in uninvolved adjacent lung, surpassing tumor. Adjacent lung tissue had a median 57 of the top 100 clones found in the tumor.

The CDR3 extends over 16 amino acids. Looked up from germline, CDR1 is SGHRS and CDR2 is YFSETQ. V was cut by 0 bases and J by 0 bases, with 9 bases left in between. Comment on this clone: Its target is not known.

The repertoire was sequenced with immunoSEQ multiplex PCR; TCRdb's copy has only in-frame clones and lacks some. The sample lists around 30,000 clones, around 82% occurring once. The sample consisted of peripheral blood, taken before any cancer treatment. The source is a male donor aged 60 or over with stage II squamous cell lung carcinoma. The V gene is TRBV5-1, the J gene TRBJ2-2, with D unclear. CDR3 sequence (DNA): TGCGCCAGCAGCTTGGGTCACACCACGAACACCGGGGAGCTGTTTTTT. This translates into CASSLGHTTNTGELFF.